Presented here are 32 T cell receptor beta chains from one specimen sequenced in a study of T cell responses to AZD1222 COVID-19 vaccine (dated by TCRdb to about 2021). This specimen's time point label, per the study, means: about 28 days (+/-7) after the second vaccine dose. Libraries were constructed by the immunoSEQ multiplex PCR assay. In its TCRdb copy, this immuneACCESS table keeps in-frame sequences only and misses some clones. Where compared with another copy, unresolved V genes explain less than half of these, and the others have no known cause. The sample table records over 45,000 clones; around 91% of these occur just once. Clones ranked in the top ten supply approximately 5% of the sample. Sequences were derived from peripheral blood, sampled 28 days after the second AZD1222 dose. These receptors were taken from an adult who received the AZD1222 COVID-19 vaccine.

This chain uses TRBV7-3 with TRBJ2-5; weak D call: TRBD2 (7 bases). Trimming left V 5 bases short and J 4 bases short, with 11 bases between. The germline V gene has CDR1 SGHTA and CDR2 FQGTGA. The CDR3 is 13 amino acids. CDR3 amino acids: CASSPGGRETQYF. The DNA of the CDR3 is TGTGCCAGCAGCCCCGGGGGGCGAGAGACCCAGTACTTC. Together with reference TRBV7-3 and TRBJ2-5, the CDR3 gives the full variable domain: GAGVSQTPSNKVTEKGKYVELRCDPISGHTALYWYRQSLGQGPEFLIYFQGTGAADDSGLPNDRFFAVRPEGSVSTLKIQRTERGDSAVYLCASSPGGRETQYFGPGTRLLVL.

This chain joins TRBV7-2 and TRBJ2-1, with TRBD1 matching over 8 bases. The CDR3 extends over 13 amino acids. Germline V lookup: CDR1 SGHTA, CDR2 FQGNSA. Unmatched junction bases numbered 6, after V lost 5 bases and J lost 9 bases. The CDR3 sequence: CASSKLTGGEQFF. In nucleotides, the CDR3 is TGTGCCAGCAGCAAGCTTACAGGGGGTGAGCAGTTCTTC.

V usage is TRBV6-5 and J usage is TRBJ2-1; TRBD2 might be the D (7 bases). Trimming removed 4 bases from V and 2 bases from J, with 12 bases in between. The CDR3 covers 15 residues. The germline V gene encodes CDR1 MNHEY and CDR2 SVGAGI. The CDR3 sequence is CASSSRGATYNEQFF. Here the CDR3 DNA reads TGTGCCAGCAGTTCCCGGGGGGCCACCTACAATGAGCAGTTCTTC.

The chain carries TRBV11-3 and TRBJ2-1, with 9 positions matching TRBD2. This CDR3 is built from 15 residues. After removal of 1 base from V and 5 bases from J, the junction contained 3 bases not matched to a gene. Germline V lookup: CDR1 SGHNT, CDR2 YENEEA. The CDR3 reads CASSLGGGANNEQFF. CDR3 nucleotide sequence: TGTGCCAGCAGCTTAGGCGGGGGGGCCAACAATGAGCAGTTCTTC. The complete variable domain, with remaining parts taken from reference TRBV11-3 and TRBJ2-1, reads EAGVVQSPRYKIIEKKQPVAFWCNPISGHNTLYWYLQNLGQGPELLIRYENEEAVDDSQLPKDRFSAERLKGVDSTLKIQPAELGDSAVYLCASSLGGGANNEQFFGPGTRLTVL.

J is TRBJ1-1 and V is TRBV6-5, with 12 bases lining up with TRBD1. Germline CDR1 reads MNHEY; CDR2 reads SVGAGI. The length of the CDR3 is 16 residues. V lost 4 bases to trimming and J lost 0 bases; unmatched junction nucleotides: 3. CDR3 DNA sequence: TGTGCCAGCAGTTGGGACAGGGGGCGGATGAACACTGAAGCTTTCTTT. Its translation: CASSWDRGRMNTEAFF.

This chain links TRBV6-2 or TRBV6-3 with TRBJ2-1; 8 bases are shared with TRBD2. In germline, CDR1 is MNHEY, CDR2 SVGEGT. CDR3 length equals 18 residues. V trimming: 2 bases; J trimming: 7 bases; junction bases outside the gene matches: 16. This CDR3 is CASSYRYGRARRGNEQFF. DNA of the CDR3: TGTGCCAGCAGTTACCGATACGGGAGGGCCAGGCGGGGGAATGAGCAGTTCTTC.

The chain recombines TRBV19 with TRBJ1-4, with a tentative D call TRBD1 (5 bases). This CDR3 contains 15 residues. Trimming took off 3 bases at V and 5 bases at J, with 13 bases between the two ends. Germline V lookup: CDR1 LNHDA, CDR2 SQIVND (reference sequence). The DNA of the CDR3 is TGTGCCAGTAGTATTAGGGGCAATCAGAATGAAAAACTGTTTTTT. It yields the protein CASSIRGNQNEKLFF.

V and J are TRBV7-8 and TRBJ1-5; the D gene is possibly TRBD1 (6 bases). The CDR3 consists of 16 residues. The germline CDR1 and CDR2 sequences are SGHVS and FQNEAQ. Trimming stripped 6 bases from V and 1 base from J, with 16 bases between. The DNA for the CDR3 is TGTGCCAGCAGGTTAAGTTCGGGGGCGAGCAATCAGCCCCAGCATTTT. It codes for CASRLSSGASNQPQHF.

This clone was seen a single time. V is TRBV5-1 and J is TRBJ2-2; 9 positions match TRBD2. This CDR3 is built from 15 residues. Germline CDR1 reads SGHRS; CDR2 reads YFSETQ. The V gene end was trimmed by 2 bases and the J gene end by 7 bases; junction bases not matched to a gene: 6. The CDR3 bases are TGCGCCAGCAGCTTAGATAGCGGGGGAGTCGGGGAGCTGTTTTTT. This codes for CASSLDSGGVGELFF. Using reference TRBV5-1 and TRBJ2-2 for the parts outside the CDR3, the full variable domain is KAGVTQTPRYLIKTRGQQVTLSCSPISGHRSVSWYQQTPGQGLQFLFEYFSETQRNKGNFPGRFSGRQFSNSRSEMNVSTLELGDSALYLCASSLDSGGVGELFFGEGSRLTVL.

This chain links TRBV7-2 with TRBJ2-7; 9 bases align to TRBD1. The CDR3 totals 14 residues. V was pared by 5 bases and J by 2 bases, with 4 bases of the junction left unmatched. The germline CDR1 and CDR2 sequences are SGHTA and FQGNSA. The CDR3 DNA reads TGTGCCAGCAGCCTCGGGACAGGGACCTACGAGCAGTACTTC. Its translation is CASSLGTGTYEQYF. The entire variable domain, with the rest obtained from reference TRBV7-2 and TRBJ2-7, is as follows: GAGVSQSPSNKVTEKGKDVELRCDPISGHTALYWYRQSLGQGLEFLIYFQGNSAPDKSGLPSDRFSAERTGGSVSTLTIQRTQQEDSAVYLCASSLGTGTYEQYFGPGTRLTVT.

This clone was counted a single time. V usage is TRBV7-2 and J usage is TRBJ2-3; TRBD2 matches at 10 bases. Trimming cost V 5 bases and J 4 bases; bases outside gene matches: 6. Germline CDR1 reads SGHTA; CDR2 reads FQGNSA. CDR3 size: 15 residues. CDR3 bases: TGTGCCAGCAGCCCAAGACTAGCGGGTTCAGATACGCAGTATTTT. It is translated as CASSPRLAGSDTQYF.

The table lists this clone with a count of one. This chain uses TRBV28 with TRBJ1-4; tentative D call: TRBD1 (5 bases). Germline V lookup: CDR1 MDHEN, CDR2 SYDVKM. This CDR3 is 15 amino acids long. Trimming pared 6 bases from V and 8 bases from J, leaving 19 bases between. The CDR3 coding sequence is TGTGCCAGCAGGCCTTCAGGGACTACTAGGGAAAAACTGTTTTTT. Translated: CASRPSGTTREKLFF.

The CDR3 protein is CASSFRASTDTQYF. The CDR3, as DNA: TGTGCCAGCAGTTTCAGGGCTAGCACAGATACGCAGTATTTT. The V and J genes are TRBV27 and TRBJ2-3; TRBD1 is a possible D gene (5 bases). In germline, CDR1 is MNHEY, CDR2 SMNVEV (reference sequence). Deletions cut 3 bases from V and 0 bases from J, with 7 bases between. The CDR3 runs 14 residues.

The chain recombines TRBV10-3 with TRBJ1-4, with D unresolved. This CDR3 has 16 amino acids. Germline CDR1 and CDR2: ENHRY and SYGVKD. V was pared by 2 bases and J by 0 bases, with 10 bases between. Written as DNA, the CDR3 is TGTGCCATCAGTGAGGGTAGGGCGGCAACTAATGAAAAACTGTTTTTT. Translated, it gives CAISEGRAATNEKLFF.

The CDR3 reads CASSLSWTGGQDTQYF. The CDR3 DNA reads TGTGCCAGCAGTTTAAGTTGGACAGGGGGGCAAGATACGCAGTATTTT. V gene TRBV28 combines with J gene TRBJ2-3; 10 bases map to TRBD1. Germline trimming cut 2 bases from V and 5 bases from J; bases unmatched to any gene: 7. Germline CDR1 is MDHEN and CDR2 is SYDVKM. This CDR3 is built from 16 residues.

The rearrangement uses TRBV15 and TRBJ2-1, with 9 bases lining up with TRBD2. Germline loops: CDR1 LNHNV, CDR2 YYDKDF (reference sequence). V shed 1 base, J shed 7 bases, and the junction held 2 bases outside the gene matches. This CDR3 comprises 14 residues. CDR3 nucleotides: TGTGCCACCAGCAGAGGGACTAGCGCGAATGAGCAGTTCTTC. This translates into CATSRGTSANEQFF.

V and J are TRBV5-1 and TRBJ2-7; the D is unclear. Germline V lookup: CDR1 SGHRS, CDR2 YFSETQ. V was pared by 1 base and J by 0 bases, with 11 bases between. CDR3 length: 15 amino acids. CDR3 bases: TGCGCCAGCAGCTTGTCAACGGATAGCTCCTACGAGCAGTACTTC. Translation gives CASSLSTDSSYEQYF.

This clone was observed a handful of times. The V and J genes are TRBV10-3 and TRBJ2-1; 8 bases are shared with TRBD2. Germline CDR1 is ENHRY and CDR2 is SYGVKD. This CDR3 has 17 residues. Unmatched junction bases numbered 22, after V lost 10 bases and J lost 8 bases. CDR3 bases: TGTGCCACCTGGGACTTAGCGGGGAGAAGAGGTGGTGATGAGCAGTTCTTC. Translation: CATWDLAGRRGGDEQFF.

The genes are TRBV13 and TRBJ1-2; D is unclear. Germline loops: CDR1 PRHDT, CDR2 FYEKMQ (reference sequence). The CDR3 runs to 14 residues. V lost 5 bases, J lost 2 bases, and 12 bases lay in between. CDR3 nucleotides: TGTGCCAGCAGCCACGCTTCCGGAAACTATGGCTACACCTTC. It codes for CASSHASGNYGYTF.

V and J are TRBV6-5 and TRBJ2-6; D ambiguous. V was clipped by 5 bases and J by 11 bases, with 7 bases between them. CDR1 is MNHEY and CDR2 is SVGAGI in the germline V gene. This CDR3 comprises 11 residues. CDR3 amino acids: CASSPYYVLTF. In nucleotides, the CDR3 is TGTGCCAGCAGTCCGTACTACGTCCTGACTTTC.

This sequence joins TRBV11-3 and TRBJ2-1, with 12 bases fitting TRBD2. The CDR3 runs to 15 residues. Germline-derived CDR1 and CDR2 are SGHNT and YENEEA. With 0 bases clipped from V and 8 bases from J, the junction kept 2 bases outside the gene matches. CDR3 loop: CASSLDSSGRDEQFF. The CDR3 nucleotides read TGTGCCAGCAGCTTAGATTCTAGCGGGAGGGATGAGCAGTTCTTC.

In this sample, this clone turned up a few times. The CDR3 DNA sequence: TGTGCCAGCAGCTTGGGTTTGGGACAGAGCTACAATGAGCAGTTCTTC. Translating gives CASSLGLGQSYNEQFF. J is TRBJ2-1 and V is TRBV5-4; 7 bases are a match to TRBD1. CDR3 length: 16 residues. Germline lookup yields CDR1 SGHNT and CDR2 YYREEE (reference sequence). After removal of 0 bases from V and 3 bases from J, the junction contained 6 bases not matched to a gene.

The chain carries TRBV5-6 and TRBJ1-5, with a weak D call TRBD1 (5 bases). Germline-derived CDR1 and CDR2 are SGHDT and YYEEEE. CDR3 length equals 14 residues. V lost 1 base to trimming and J lost 1 base, with 6 bases between them. CDR3 in DNA: TGTGCCAGCAGCTTGTGGGGCAGCAATCAGCCCCAGCATTTT. Residues: CASSLWGSNQPQHF.

The chain is built from TRBV2 and TRBJ2-7; possible D gene TRBD1, 6 bases. V was shortened by 5 bases and J by 5 bases, with 10 bases between the two germline ends. Germline assignment: CDR1 SNHLY and CDR2 FYNNEI. This CDR3 contains 12 residues. The CDR3: CASSYRDDEQYF. The CDR3 region has the DNA TGTGCCAGCAGTTACAGGGACGACGAGCAGTACTTC.

The CDR3 reads CASSRAGPDTGELFF. CDR3 nucleotides: TGCGCCAGCAGCCGCGCAGGGCCGGACACCGGGGAGCTGTTTTTT. The chain is built from TRBV5-1 and TRBJ2-2, with D tentatively TRBD1 (5 bases). Per germline, CDR1 SGHRS and CDR2 YFSETQ. The CDR3 has 15 residues. The V end lost 4 bases, the J end lost 3 bases, and 13 bases lay between the germline ends.

This clone was observed a single time. J is TRBJ1-1 and V is TRBV19; 7 nucleotides align to TRBD1. The CDR3 contains 15 residues. The germline CDR1 and CDR2 sequences are LNHDA and SQIVND (reference sequence). V shed 4 bases and J 3 bases; nucleotides not matched to a gene: 8. This CDR3 reads CASSTLTGRDTEAFF. CDR3 DNA: TGTGCCAGTAGTACCTTGACAGGGAGGGACACTGAAGCTTTCTTT.

The CDR3 bases are TGCGCCAGCAGCCAAGATTGGCGGACTCAGCCCCAGCATTTT. Translation: CASSQDWRTQPQHF. The chain carries TRBV4-1 and TRBJ1-5, with unresolved D. V was shortened by 0 bases and J by 6 bases, with 9 bases between the two germline ends. CDR3 length: 14 amino acids. CDR1 is MGHRA and CDR2 is YSYEKL in the germline V gene.

This clone was observed once. The chain combines TRBV19 with TRBJ2-1; 8 bases map to TRBD1. CDR1 is LNHDA, CDR2 SQIVND, per germline (reference sequence). V lost 7 bases, J lost 2 bases, and 4 bases stayed unmatched. This CDR3 comprises 14 residues. CDR3 protein: CASKQGAAYNEQFF. The CDR3 nucleotides read TGTGCCAGTAAGCAGGGGGCGGCCTACAATGAGCAGTTCTTC. Full variable domain (rest looked up from reference TRBV19 and TRBJ2-1): DGGITQSPKYLFRKEGQNVTLSCEQNLNHDAMYWYRQDPGQGLRLIYYSQIVNDFQKGDIAEGYSVSREKKESFPLTVTSAQKNPTAFYLCASKQGAAYNEQFFGPGTRLTVL.

The V call is TRBV27, the J call TRBJ2-2; 10 bases line up with TRBD2. V lost 2 bases and J lost 5; bases outside the gene matches: 8. Per the germline V gene, CDR1 is MNHEY and CDR2 is SMNVEV (reference sequence). This CDR3 is 17 amino acids long. In nucleotides, the CDR3 is TGTGCCAGCAGTTTACTGACTAGCGGGCAAGGTACCGGGGAGCTGTTTTTT. Residues: CASSLLTSGQGTGELFF.

The chain employs TRBV6-5 and TRBJ1-1; D might be TRBD1 (6 bases). The V gene's germline CDR1 is MNHEY and CDR2 SVGAGI. This CDR3 is built from 13 residues. Trimming pared 6 bases from V and 11 bases from J, leaving 19 bases between. The CDR3 region has the DNA TGTGCCAGCAGCTACCGGGACACCCAGGAGGCTTTCTTT. Translation gives CASSYRDTQEAFF.

This sequence joins TRBV28 and TRBJ2-7; D uncertain. Germline V gene data show CDR1 as MDHEN and CDR2 as SYDVKM. CDR3 length: 12 residues. V gave up 3 bases and J gave up 3 bases, with 6 bases separating them. CDR3 protein: CASSFSDYEQYF. The CDR3 DNA sequence: TGTGCCAGCAGTTTCTCGGACTACGAGCAGTACTTC.

This clone appeared once. The chain joins TRBV23-1 to TRBJ1-2; D is ambiguous. TRBV23-1 falls under the ORF class, with uncertain function. This CDR3 is 17 amino acids long. V lost 0 bases to trimming and J lost 3 bases, with 17 bases between them. CDR3 bases: TGCGCCAGCAGTCAATCGGAAAGGGAAGGTAAAGACTATGGCTACACCTTC. This encodes CASSQSEREGKDYGYTF.